Following are 3 T cell receptor beta chains from one sample sequenced in a study of blood T cell repertoires in COVID-19. Data came from immunoSEQ multiplex PCR; TCRdb stores just in-frame clones and leaves some out. Of more than 60,000 clones in the sample, over 85% were seen once. Sequencing was performed on peripheral blood. These receptors all come from a woman over 75 with active or convalescent COVID-19.

This chain uses TRBV5-4 with TRBJ1-3; D gene uncertain. Germline CDR1 and CDR2: SGHNT and YYREEE (reference sequence). The CDR3 extends over 14 amino acids. V was shortened by 0 bases and J by 0 bases, with 4 bases between the two germline ends. In DNA form, the CDR3 reads TGTGCCAGCAGCTTGGCATCCTCTGGAAACACCATATATTTT. Translated, it gives CASSLASSGNTIYF.

The chain employs TRBV15 and TRBJ1-3; D ambiguous. The CDR3 is made up of 16 amino acids. Trimming removed 5 bases at V and 6 bases at J, with 20 bases between. Germline V CDR1 and CDR2: LNHNV, YYDKDF (reference sequence). CDR3: CATSVTVGARPNTIYF. In DNA form, the CDR3 reads TGTGCCACCAGCGTTACTGTCGGAGCTCGACCAAACACCATATATTTT.

This chain connects TRBV24-1 to TRBJ2-5, with 7 bases that match TRBD2. The CDR3 has 11 amino acids. CDR1 and CDR2 from the germline V gene are KGHDR and SFDVKD. Losses at the gene ends were 9 bases for V and 4 bases for J; bases not matched to a gene: 1. This CDR3 is CATGRAETQYF. In DNA form, the CDR3 reads TGTGCCACCGGGAGGGCAGAGACCCAGTACTTC.